This T cell receptor (beta chain) was identified during a study of identical twins. TCRdb itself ran the 5' RACE reads through MiXCR, one entry per CDR3 protein. The profile shows approximately 890,000 distinct CDR3 sequences, roughly 12% of them singletons. The J segment lost 6 bases and the V segment lost 4 bases, leaving 12 bases of the junction unmatched. Germline V gene sequence: CDR1 SGHRS, CDR2 YFSETQ. The CDR3 loop spans 17 amino acids. These data were also filed under a second study, of yellow fever vaccine responses in identical twins.

The TCR sequence derives from a woman between 18 and 29 years old in good health. V is TRBV5-1 and J is TRBJ2-2, with TRBD2 matching over 10 bases. The sample taken for sequencing was PBMCs. As DNA, the CDR3 is TGCGCCAGCAGCCTCCTATCTAGCGGGAGTATCCCCGGGGAGCTGTTTTTT. This codes for CASSLLSSGSIPGELFF.